This T cell receptor (beta chain) was profiled in a study of blood T cells in healthy people across ages. This CDR3 is built from 15 residues. With 3 bases removed from V and 3 bases from J, the gap between germline ends came to 15 bases. Germline CDR1 and CDR2: SGHTA and FQGNSA. A second PCR of 7 to 11 cycles used a sample-barcoded 5' primer and a J-beta primer mix. TCRdb fed the 5' RACE reads into MiXCR, producing one record per CDR3 protein. The sample holds 850,000 to 1,000,000 distinct CDR3 sequences, just over 50% seen once. The chain combines TRBV7-2 with TRBJ2-7, with no clear D. Sequenced material: blood. The clonotype was recovered from a woman in her sixties in good health. The CDR3 is CASSFGSRANYEQYF. The DNA for the CDR3 is TGTGCCAGCAGCTTTGGGTCCCGGGCGAACTACGAGCAGTACTTC. Supplemented by reference TRBV7-2 and TRBJ2-7, the full variable domain reads GAGVSQSPSNKVTEKGKDVELRCDPISGHTALYWYRQSLGQGLEFLIYFQGNSAPDKSGLPSDRFSAERTGGSVSTLTIQRTQQEDSAVYLCASSFGSRANYEQYFGPGTRLTVT.